The clone carrying this T cell receptor (beta chain) has only a few counts. As yet, its antigen is unknown. The CDR3 totals 13 residues. Germline CDR1 reads MNHEY; CDR2 reads SMNVEV (reference sequence). The V gene lost 1 base and the J gene lost 5 bases, with 9 bases spanning the gap. PCR amplification relied on 60 Vbeta primers (plus 13 Jbeta primers). The repertoire was sequenced with immunoSEQ multiplex PCR; TCRdb's copy has only in-frame clones and lacks some. The sample carries over 110,000 clones, 70% to 85% recorded once. This sample was included in a study of cytomegalovirus exposure and HLA in healthy donors. Study-wide results and caveats: Immune exposure information comprised only CMV serostatus. Further analysis was carried out later, and it showed several of the most significant clusters appearing linked to common viral pathogens. In a later analysis, TCR beta V- and J-gene trimming was associated with a missense DCLRE1C variant.

The sequence derives from a woman between 55 and 75 years old in good health and CMV-seropositive. This chain links TRBV27 with TRBJ2-7, with a tentative D call TRBD2 (6 bases). Source material: PBMCs. The CDR3 nucleotides are TGTGCCAGCAGTTTATGGGGGGAAGACGAGCAGTACTTC. Translated, it gives CASSLWGEDEQYF.